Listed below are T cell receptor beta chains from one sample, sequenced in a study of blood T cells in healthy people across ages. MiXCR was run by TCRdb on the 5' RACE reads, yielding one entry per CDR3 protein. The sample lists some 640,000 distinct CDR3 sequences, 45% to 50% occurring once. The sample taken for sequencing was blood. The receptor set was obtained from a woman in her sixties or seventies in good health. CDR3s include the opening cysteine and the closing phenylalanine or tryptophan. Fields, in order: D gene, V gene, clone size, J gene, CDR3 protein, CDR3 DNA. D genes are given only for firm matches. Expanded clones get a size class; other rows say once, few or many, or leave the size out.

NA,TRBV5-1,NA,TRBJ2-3,CASKRGDTDTQYF,TGCGCCAGCAAGCGTGGGGATACAGATACGCAGTATTTT
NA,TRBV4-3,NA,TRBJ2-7,CASSQERRAYEQYF,TGCGCCAGCAGCCAAGAGCGTAGGGCTTACGAGCAGTACTTC
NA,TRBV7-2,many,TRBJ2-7,CASSLVEYDYEQYF,TGTGCCAGCAGCTTAGTCGAATATGACTACGAGCAGTACTTC
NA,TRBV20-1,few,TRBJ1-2,CSIYRDENYGYTF,TGCAGCATCTACCGAGACGAAAACTATGGCTACACCTTC
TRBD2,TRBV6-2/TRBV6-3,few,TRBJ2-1,CASILAGGYNEQFF,TGTGCCAGCATACTAGCGGGAGGCTACAATGAGCAGTTCTTC
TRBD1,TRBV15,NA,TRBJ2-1,CATEVGTEIYNEQFF,TGTGCCACCGAGGTCGGGACAGAAATTTACAATGAGCAGTTCTTC
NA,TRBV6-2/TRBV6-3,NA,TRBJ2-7,CASSGPFWDYEQYF,TGTGCCAGCAGTGGACCCTTCTGGGACTACGAGCAGTACTTC
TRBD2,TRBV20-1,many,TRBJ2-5,CSARKRTSGMETQYF,TGCAGTGCTAGGAAAAGGACTAGCGGGATGGAGACCCAGTACTTC
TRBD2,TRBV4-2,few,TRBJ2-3,CASSQDRGGDGDTQYF,TGTGCCAGCAGCCAAGATCGGGGGGGAGACGGCGATACGCAGTATTTT
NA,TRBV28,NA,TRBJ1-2,CASSSPVWGAVDGYTF,TGTGCCAGCAGTTCCCCAGTTTGGGGGGCGGTTGATGGCTACACCTTC
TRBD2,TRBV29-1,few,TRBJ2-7,CSVDGTSGTYEQYF,TGCAGCGTTGATGGGACTAGCGGGACCTACGAGCAGTACTTC
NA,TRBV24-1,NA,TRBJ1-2,CATSDLAGNGYTF,TGTGCCACCAGTGATTTGGCAGGGAATGGCTACACCTTC
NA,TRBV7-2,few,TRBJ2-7,CASSEAAGYEQYF,TGTGCCAGCAGCGAGGCCGCGGGCTACGAGCAGTACTTC
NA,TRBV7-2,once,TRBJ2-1,CASASGPPSYNEQFF,TGTGCCAGCGCGAGCGGACCGCCCTCCTACAATGAGCAGTTCTTC
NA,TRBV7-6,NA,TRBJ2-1,CASSHGTDEQFF,TGTGCCAGCAGCCATGGGACGGATGAGCAGTTCTTC
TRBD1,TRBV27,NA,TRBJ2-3,CASSSRTGGGDTQYF,TGTGCCAGCAGTTCCCGGACAGGGGGCGGAGATACGCAGTATTTT
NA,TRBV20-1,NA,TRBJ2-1,CSAPGTLYNEQFF,TGCAGTGCCCCCGGGACACTCTACAATGAGCAGTTCTTC
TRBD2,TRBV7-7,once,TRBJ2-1,CASSFRLAASSYNEQFF,TGTGCTAGCAGCTTCAGACTAGCGGCTAGCTCCTACAATGAGCAGTTCTTC
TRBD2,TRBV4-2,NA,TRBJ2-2,CASSQESGGHTGELFF,TGTGCCAGCAGCCAAGAGAGCGGGGGGCACACCGGGGAGCTGTTTTTT
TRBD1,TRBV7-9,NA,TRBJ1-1,CASSFGQGIEAFF,TGTGCCAGCAGCTTTGGACAGGGGATTGAAGCTTTCTTT
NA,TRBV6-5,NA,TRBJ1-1,CASSYRSIQPGTMNTEAFF,TGTGCCAGCAGTTACCGCTCGATTCAACCGGGAACCATGAACACTGAAGCTTTCTTT
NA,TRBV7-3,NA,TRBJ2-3,CASSLGYQSTDTQYF,TGTGCCAGCAGCTTGGGGTACCAAAGCACAGATACGCAGTATTTT
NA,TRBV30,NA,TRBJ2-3,CAWGQGTSTDTQYF,TGTGCCTGGGGGCAGGGGACTAGCACAGATACGCAGTATTTT
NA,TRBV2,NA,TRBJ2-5,CASRQEYLYVQYF,TGTGCCAGCAGACAGGAATATCTCTACGTGCAGTACTTC
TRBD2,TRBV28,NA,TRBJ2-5,CASSFSSGTETQYF,TGTGCCAGCAGTTTCTCTAGCGGGACAGAGACCCAGTACTTC
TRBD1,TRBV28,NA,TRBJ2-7,CASSSLRTGVYEQYF,TGTGCCAGCAGTTCCCTCAGGACAGGGGTGTACGAGCAGTACTTC
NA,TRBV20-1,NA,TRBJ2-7,CSASRISSYNEQYF,TGCAGTGCTAGTAGGATTAGCTCCTACAATGAGCAGTACTTC
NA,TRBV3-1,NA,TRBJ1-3,CASSQRLGTNTIYF,TGTGCCAGCAGCCAAAGGCTCGGCACAAACACCATATATTTT
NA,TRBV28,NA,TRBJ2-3,CVSSSRDFTDTQYF,TGTGTCAGCAGTTCCCGGGACTTCACAGATACGCAGTATTTT
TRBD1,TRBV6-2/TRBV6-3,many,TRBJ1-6,CASTRQGHSPLHF,TGTGCCAGCACCCGACAGGGACATTCACCCCTCCACTTT
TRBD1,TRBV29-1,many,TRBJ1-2,CSVDARDRGVYGYTF,TGCAGCGTTGACGCCCGGGACAGGGGGGTTTATGGCTACACCTTC
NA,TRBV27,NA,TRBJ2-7,CASSLKGDTAYEQYF,TGTGCCAGCAGTTTAAAGGGGGACACCGCCTACGAGCAGTACTTC
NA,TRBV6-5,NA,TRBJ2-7,CASSYTGYNEQYF,TGTGCCAGCAGTTACACAGGCTACAATGAGCAGTACTTC
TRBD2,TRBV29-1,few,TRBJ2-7,CSVEFRTSTRPPYNEQYF,TGCAGCGTTGAGTTCAGGACTAGCACCCGACCCCCCTACAATGAGCAGTACTTC
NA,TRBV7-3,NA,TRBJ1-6,CASSLQNGNSPLHF,TGTGCCAGCAGCCTCCAAAACGGGAATTCACCCCTCCACTTT
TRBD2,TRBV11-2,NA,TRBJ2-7,CASANSPTSGAHEQYF,TGTGCCAGCGCCAATAGTCCCACTAGCGGGGCCCACGAGCAGTACTTC
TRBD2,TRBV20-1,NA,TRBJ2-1,CSASSLAGYDEQFF,TGCAGTGCTAGTTCGCTAGCGGGATACGATGAGCAGTTCTTC
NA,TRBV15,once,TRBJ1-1,CATSSGDGHSDTEAFF,TGTGCCACCAGCAGTGGGGACGGGCACTCGGACACTGAAGCTTTCTTT
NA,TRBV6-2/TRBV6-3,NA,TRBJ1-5,CASSSLNRQPQHF,TGTGCCAGCAGTTCCCTGAATCGGCAGCCCCAGCATTTT
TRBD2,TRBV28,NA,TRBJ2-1,CASSLGGEFYEQFF,TGTGCCAGCAGTTTGGGAGGGGAGTTCTACGAGCAGTTCTTC
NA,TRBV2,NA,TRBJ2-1,CASGGKGRRSYNEQFF,TGTGCCAGCGGCGGGAAGGGGAGGCGGTCCTACAATGAGCAGTTCTTC
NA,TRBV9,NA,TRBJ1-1,CASSVGGVGTEAFF,TGTGCCAGCAGCGTAGGGGGGGTTGGTACTGAAGCTTTCTTT
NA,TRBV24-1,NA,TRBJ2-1,CATSDLRASRSSYNEQFF,TGTGCCACCAGTGATTTGCGGGCTAGCCGGAGCTCCTACAATGAGCAGTTCTTC
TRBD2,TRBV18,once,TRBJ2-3,CASSQARERADTQYF,TGTGCCAGCTCACAGGCGCGGGAGAGGGCAGATACGCAGTATTTT
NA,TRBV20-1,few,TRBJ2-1,CSARTGQEQFF,TGCAGTGCTAGGACCGGACAGGAGCAGTTCTTC
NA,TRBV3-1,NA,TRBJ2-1,CASSHLRGNEQFF,TGTGCCAGCAGCCACTTGAGGGGCAATGAGCAGTTCTTC
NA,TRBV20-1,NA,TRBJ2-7,CSARPRRTAYNEQYF,TGCAGTGCTAGACCGAGGCGGACAGCCTACAATGAGCAGTACTTC
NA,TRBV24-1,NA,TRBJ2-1,CATSVSSYNEQFF,TGTGCCACCAGTGTTAGCTCCTACAATGAGCAGTTCTTC
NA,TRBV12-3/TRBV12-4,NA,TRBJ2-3,CASSLRSSRTSTDTQYF,TGTGCCAGCAGTTTAAGGTCAAGCAGGACTAGCACAGATACGCAGTATTTT
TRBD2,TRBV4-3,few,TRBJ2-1,CASSQDWTRRNNEQFF,TGCGCCAGCAGCCAAGATTGGACTAGAAGGAACAATGAGCAGTTCTTC
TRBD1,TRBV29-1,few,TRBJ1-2,CSALQGRAYGYTF,TGCAGCGCTCTACAGGGGAGGGCCTATGGCTACACCTTC